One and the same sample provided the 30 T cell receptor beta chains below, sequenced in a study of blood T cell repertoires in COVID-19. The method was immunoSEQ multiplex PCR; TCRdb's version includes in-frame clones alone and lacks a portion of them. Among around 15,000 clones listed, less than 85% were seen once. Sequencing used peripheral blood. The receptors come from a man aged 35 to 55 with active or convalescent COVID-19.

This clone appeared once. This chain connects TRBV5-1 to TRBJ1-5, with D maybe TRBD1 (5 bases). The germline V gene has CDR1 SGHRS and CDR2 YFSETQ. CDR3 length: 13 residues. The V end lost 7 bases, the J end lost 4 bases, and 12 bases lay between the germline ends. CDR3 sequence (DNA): TGCGCCAGCCGGTCAGGGTTAAATCAGCCCCAGCATTTT. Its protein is CASRSGLNQPQHF.

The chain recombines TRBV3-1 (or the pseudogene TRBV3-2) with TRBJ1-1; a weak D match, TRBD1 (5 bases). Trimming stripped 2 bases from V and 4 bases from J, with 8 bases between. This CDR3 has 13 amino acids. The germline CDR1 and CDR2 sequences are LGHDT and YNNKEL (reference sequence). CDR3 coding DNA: TGTGCCAGCAGCCAACTCGGGGGCACTGAAGCTTTCTTT. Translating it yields CASSQLGGTEAFF.

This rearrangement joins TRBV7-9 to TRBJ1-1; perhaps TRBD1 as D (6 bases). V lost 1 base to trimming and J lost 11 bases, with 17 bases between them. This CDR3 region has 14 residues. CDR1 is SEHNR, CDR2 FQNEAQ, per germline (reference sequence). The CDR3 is CASSLEGVTWVAFF. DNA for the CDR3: TGTGCCAGCAGCTTAGAGGGGGTGACATGGGTTGCTTTCTTT.

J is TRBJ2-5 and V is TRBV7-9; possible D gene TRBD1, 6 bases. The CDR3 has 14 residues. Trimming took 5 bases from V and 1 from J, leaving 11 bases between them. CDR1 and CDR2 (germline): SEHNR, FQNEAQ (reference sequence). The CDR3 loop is CASSRTALQETQYF. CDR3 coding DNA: TGTGCCAGCAGCCGGACAGCCCTCCAAGAGACCCAGTACTTC.

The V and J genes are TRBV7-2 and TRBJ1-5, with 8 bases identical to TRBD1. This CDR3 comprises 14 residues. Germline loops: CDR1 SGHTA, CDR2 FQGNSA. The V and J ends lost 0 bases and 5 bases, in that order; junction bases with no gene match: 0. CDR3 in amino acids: CASSLATGDQPQHF. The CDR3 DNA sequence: TGTGCCAGCAGCTTAGCGACAGGGGATCAGCCCCAGCATTTT.

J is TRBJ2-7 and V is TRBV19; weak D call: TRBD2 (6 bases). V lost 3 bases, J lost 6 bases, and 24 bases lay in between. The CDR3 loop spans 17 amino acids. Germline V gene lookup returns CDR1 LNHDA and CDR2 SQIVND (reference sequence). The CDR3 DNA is TGTGCCAGTAGTATTAGACCGGGACTGCGCGGCCGTCGCGAGCAGTACTTC. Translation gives CASSIRPGLRGRREQYF.

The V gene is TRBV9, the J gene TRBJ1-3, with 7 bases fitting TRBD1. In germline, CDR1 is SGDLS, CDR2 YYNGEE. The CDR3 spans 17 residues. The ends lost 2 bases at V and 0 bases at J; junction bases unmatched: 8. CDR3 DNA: TGTGCCAGCAGCGTGAGACAGGGCCCAAGCTCTGGAAACACCATATATTTT. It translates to CASSVRQGPSSGNTIYF.

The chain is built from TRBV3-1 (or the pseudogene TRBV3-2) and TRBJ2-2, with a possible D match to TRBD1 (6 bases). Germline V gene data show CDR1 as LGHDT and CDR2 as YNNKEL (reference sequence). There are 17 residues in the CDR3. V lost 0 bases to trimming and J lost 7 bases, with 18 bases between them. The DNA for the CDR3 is TGTGCCAGCAGCCAAGATCATAGCAGGGGTGTGGACGGGGAGCTGTTTTTT. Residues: CASSQDHSRGVDGELFF.

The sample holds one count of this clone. CDR3 bases: TGTGCCAGCCAGAATTCGAAGACAGGGGACACTGAAGCTTTCTTT. Translation: CASQNSKTGDTEAFF. The chain joins TRBV2 to TRBJ1-1; 8 bases fit TRBD1. From germline, CDR1 is SNHLY and CDR2 FYNNEI. V lost 8 bases and J lost 3; bases outside the gene matches: 11. The CDR3 is 15 amino acids.

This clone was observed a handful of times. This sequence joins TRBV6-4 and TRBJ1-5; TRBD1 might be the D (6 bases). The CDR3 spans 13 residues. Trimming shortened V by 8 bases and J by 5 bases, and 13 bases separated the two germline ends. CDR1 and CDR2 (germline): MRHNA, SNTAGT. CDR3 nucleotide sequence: TGTGCCAGCCCGGACAGTACTTATCAGCCCCAGCATTTT. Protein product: CASPDSTYQPQHF.

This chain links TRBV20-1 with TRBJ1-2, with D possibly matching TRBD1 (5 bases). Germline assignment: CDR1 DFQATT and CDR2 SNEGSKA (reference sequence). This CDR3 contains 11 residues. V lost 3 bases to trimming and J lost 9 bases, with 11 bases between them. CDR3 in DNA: TGCAGTGCTAGTAGGGAGGGGAGCTACACCTTC. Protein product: CSASREGSYTF.

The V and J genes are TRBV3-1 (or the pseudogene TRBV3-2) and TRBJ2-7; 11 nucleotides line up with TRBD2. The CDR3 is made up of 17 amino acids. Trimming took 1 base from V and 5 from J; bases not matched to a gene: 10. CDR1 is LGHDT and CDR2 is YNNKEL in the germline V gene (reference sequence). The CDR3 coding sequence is TGTGCCAGCAGCCAAGTGTGGCTAGCGGGGGGAGGGGACGAGCAGTACTTC. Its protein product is CASSQVWLAGGGDEQYF.

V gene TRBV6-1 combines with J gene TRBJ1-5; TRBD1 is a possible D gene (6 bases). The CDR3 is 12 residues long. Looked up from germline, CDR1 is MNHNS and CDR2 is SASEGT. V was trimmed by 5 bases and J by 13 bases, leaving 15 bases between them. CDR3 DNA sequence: TGTGCCAGCAGTTCCGAGGGGGGGGCTCAGCATTTT. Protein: CASSSEGGAQHF.

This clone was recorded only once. Written as DNA, the CDR3 is TGTGCCAGCAGCTTGGGGGGGCCCCCAGAGACCCAGTACTTC. This translates into CASSLGGPPETQYF. The gene calls are TRBV7-3 and TRBJ2-5, with a possible D match to TRBD2 (7 bases). The ends were cut back, 3 bases at V and 4 bases at J, with 12 bases in the middle. The CDR3 extends over 14 amino acids. Looked up from germline, CDR1 is SGHTA and CDR2 is FQGTGA.

CDR3 DNA sequence: TGTGCCAGCAGCTTTAACCCCTTGGCAGACACCGGGGAGCTGTTTTTT. It is translated as CASSFNPLADTGELFF. The genes are TRBV12-1 and TRBJ2-2; TRBD1 was called by the table and not checked on the DNA. TRBV12-1 is given as a pseudogene. The length of the CDR3 is 16 residues.

The CDR3 loop reads CASTPRQTGQSIVNTGELFF. The CDR3 DNA sequence: TGTGCCTCAACCCCCCGTCAAACGGGACAGTCAATAGTAAACACCGGGGAGCTGTTTTTT. The rearrangement joins TRBV19 to TRBJ2-2; 7 nucleotides agree with TRBD1. The length of the CDR3 is 20 residues. Trimming removed 11 bases from V and 2 bases from J; junction bases left unmatched: 26. CDR1 and CDR2 from the germline V gene are LNHDA and SQIVND (reference sequence). Variable domain in full (rest from reference TRBV19 and TRBJ2-2): DGGITQSPKYLFRKEGQNVTLSCEQNLNHDAMYWYRQDPGQGLRLIYYSQIVNDFQKGDIAEGYSVSREKKESFPLTVTSAQKNPTAFYLCASTPRQTGQSIVNTGELFFGEGSRLTVL.

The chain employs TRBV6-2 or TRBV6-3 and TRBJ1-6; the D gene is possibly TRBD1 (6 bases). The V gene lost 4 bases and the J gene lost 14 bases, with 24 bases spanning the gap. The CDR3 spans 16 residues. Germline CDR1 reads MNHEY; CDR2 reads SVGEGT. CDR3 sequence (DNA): TGTGCCAGCAGTTCAACCGGGACACAGGCGGGAGACACCCTCCACTTT. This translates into CASSSTGTQAGDTLHF.

CDR3 region: CASGGGGGLTDTQYF. For the CDR3, the DNA is TGCGCCAGCGGTGGGGGCGGCGGCTTGACAGATACGCAGTATTTT. V and J are TRBV10-1 and TRBJ2-3; weak D call: TRBD1 (6 bases). The germline V gene encodes CDR1 WNHNN and CDR2 SYGVQD (reference sequence). This CDR3 is built from 15 residues. V shed 8 bases and J shed 3 bases, with 18 bases lying between them.

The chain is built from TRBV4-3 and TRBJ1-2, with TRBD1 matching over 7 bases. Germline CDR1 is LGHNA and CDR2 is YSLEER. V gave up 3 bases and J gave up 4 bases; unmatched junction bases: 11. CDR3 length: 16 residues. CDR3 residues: CASSQDHRGTGYGYTF. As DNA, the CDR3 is TGCGCCAGCAGCCAGGATCACAGGGGAACGGGCTATGGCTACACCTTC.

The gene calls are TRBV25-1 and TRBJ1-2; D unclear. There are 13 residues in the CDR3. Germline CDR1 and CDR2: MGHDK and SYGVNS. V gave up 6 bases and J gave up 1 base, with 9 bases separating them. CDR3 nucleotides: TGTGCCAGCAGCCAAGGACTTAACTATGGCTACACCTTC. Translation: CASSQGLNYGYTF.

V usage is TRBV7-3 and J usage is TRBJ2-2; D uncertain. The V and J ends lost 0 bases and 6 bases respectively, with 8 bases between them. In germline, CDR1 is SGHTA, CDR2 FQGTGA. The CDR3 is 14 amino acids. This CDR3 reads CASSLTSGAGELFF. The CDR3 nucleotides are TGTGCCAGCAGCTTAACATCGGGTGCCGGGGAGCTGTTTTTT.

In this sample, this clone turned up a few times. CDR3 DNA sequence: TGTGCCAGCAGCGCTAGCGGGGGGGCTTCAGATACGCAGTATTTT. This sequence encodes CASSASGGASDTQYF. This chain links TRBV28 with TRBJ2-3, with TRBD2 matching 12 bases. Germline-derived CDR1 and CDR2 are MDHEN and SYDVKM. Trimming at V came to 6 bases and at J to 4 bases, leaving 5 bases not matched to a gene. The CDR3 extends over 15 amino acids. Supplemented by reference TRBV28 and TRBJ2-3, the full variable domain reads DVKVTQSSRYLVKRTGEKVFLECVQDMDHENMFWYRQDPGLGLRLIYFSYDVKMKEKGDIPEGYSVSREKKERFSLILESASTNQTSMYLCASSASGGASDTQYFGPGTRLTVL.

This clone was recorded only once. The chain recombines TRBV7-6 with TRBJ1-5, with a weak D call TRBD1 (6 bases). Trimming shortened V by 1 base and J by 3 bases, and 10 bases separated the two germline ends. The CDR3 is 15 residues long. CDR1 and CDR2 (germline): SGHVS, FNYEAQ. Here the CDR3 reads CASSLGGGDNQPQHF. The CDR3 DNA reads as TGTGCCAGCAGCTTAGGAGGGGGAGACAATCAGCCCCAGCATTTT.

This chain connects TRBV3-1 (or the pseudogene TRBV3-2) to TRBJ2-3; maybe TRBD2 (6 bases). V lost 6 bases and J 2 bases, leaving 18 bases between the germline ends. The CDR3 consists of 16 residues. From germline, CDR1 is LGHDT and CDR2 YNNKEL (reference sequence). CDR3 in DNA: TGTGCCAGCAGGAATGGAAAACGGGGGATCACAGATACGCAGTATTTT. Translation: CASRNGKRGITDTQYF.

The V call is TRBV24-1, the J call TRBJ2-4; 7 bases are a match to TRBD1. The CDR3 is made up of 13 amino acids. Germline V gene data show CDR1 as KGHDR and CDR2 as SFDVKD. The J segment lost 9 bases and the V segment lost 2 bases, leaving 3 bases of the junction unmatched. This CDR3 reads CATSDSTGVIQYF. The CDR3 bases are TGTGCCACCAGTGATTCCACAGGGGTCATTCAGTACTTC.

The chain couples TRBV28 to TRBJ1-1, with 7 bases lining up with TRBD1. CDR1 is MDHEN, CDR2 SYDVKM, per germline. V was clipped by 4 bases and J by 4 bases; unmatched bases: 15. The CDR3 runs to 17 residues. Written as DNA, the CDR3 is TGTGCCAGCAGTTCATTAGCGAGCAGGGGGTTTGGCACTGAAGCTTTCTTT. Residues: CASSSLASRGFGTEAFF.

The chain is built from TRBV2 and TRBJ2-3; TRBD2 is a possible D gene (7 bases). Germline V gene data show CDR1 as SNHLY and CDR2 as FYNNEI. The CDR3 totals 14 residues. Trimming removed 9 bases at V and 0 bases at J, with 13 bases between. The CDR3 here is CARRGQVSTDTQYF. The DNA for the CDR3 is TGTGCCAGGCGGGGGCAAGTAAGCACAGATACGCAGTATTTT.

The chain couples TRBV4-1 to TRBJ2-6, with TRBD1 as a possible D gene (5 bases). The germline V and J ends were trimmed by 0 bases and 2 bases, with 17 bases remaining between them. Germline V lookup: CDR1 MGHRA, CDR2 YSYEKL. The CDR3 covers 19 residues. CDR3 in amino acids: CASSQDEQGVFAGANVLTF. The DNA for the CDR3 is TGCGCCAGCAGCCAAGATGAGCAGGGTGTCTTCGCTGGGGCCAACGTCCTGACTTTC.

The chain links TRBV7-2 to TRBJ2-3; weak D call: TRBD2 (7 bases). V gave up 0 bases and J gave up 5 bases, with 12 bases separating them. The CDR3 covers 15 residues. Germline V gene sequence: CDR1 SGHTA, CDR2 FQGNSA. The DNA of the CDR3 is TGTGCCAGCAGCTTAGCGGGGGGGCAGGTAGATACGCAGTATTTT. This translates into CASSLAGGQVDTQYF. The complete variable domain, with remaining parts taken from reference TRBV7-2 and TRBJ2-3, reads GAGVSQSPSNKVTEKGKDVELRCDPISGHTALYWYRQSLGQGLEFLIYFQGNSAPDKSGLPSDRFSAERTGGSVSTLTIQRTQQEDSAVYLCASSLAGGQVDTQYFGPGTRLTVL.

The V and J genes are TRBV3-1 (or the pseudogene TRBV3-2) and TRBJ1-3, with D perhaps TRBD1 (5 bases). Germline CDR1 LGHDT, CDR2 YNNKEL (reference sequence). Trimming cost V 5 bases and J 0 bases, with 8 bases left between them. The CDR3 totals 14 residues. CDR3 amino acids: CASSFTGSGNTIYF. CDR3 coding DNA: TGTGCCAGCAGCTTCACAGGCTCTGGAAACACCATATATTTT.